The subject of this entry is one TCR beta chain. Its target is not known. Sequencing used immunoSEQ multiplex PCR; TCRdb keeps in-frame clones, though not all of them. The sample lists tens of thousands of clones, 75% occurring once. With 11 bases clipped from V and 4 bases from J, the junction kept 7 bases outside the gene matches. The CDR3 is made up of 12 amino acids. Germline CDR1 and CDR2: SNHLY and FYNNEI. The time point denotes: week 47, end of study. Topical imiquimod was applied with each vaccine dose, which held 300 ug of mutant IDH1 20-mer peptide. The entry originates in a study of a mutant IDH1 vaccine in newly diagnosed glioma. The overall study: The treated group averaged approximately 42 years old and was about 62% male, approximately 40% female. It was radiotherapy, temozolomide, or both that patients received previously, with most receiving both. V12 took place at week 35, and V13 at week 47.

Study results and limitations: It seemed that pseudoprogression was not linked to changes in the top peripheral T cell clonotypes.

The source was PBMCs, collected from a glioma patient whose treatment included an IDH1 peptide vaccine. The chain has TRBV2 and TRBJ1-1, with TRBD1 identical over 7 bases. The sequence derives from a man aged 40-49 years with glioma. DNA of the CDR3: TGTGCCTCTCAGGGGGATTTCACTGAAGCTTTCTTT. It is translated as CASQGDFTEAFF.